The 18 T cell receptor beta chains presented below share a single source sample, sequenced in a study of Graves' ophthalmopathy and Graves' hyperthyroidism. As the template, RNA transcripts were used to amplify TCR beta CDR3 regions. The workflow started with a first-round RT-PCR run with HTBI primers and then moved on to a second-round multiplex PCR. MiXCR, applied by TCRdb to the multiplex PCR reads, yields one record per CDR3 protein. The sample lists 680,000 or so distinct CDR3 sequences, about 24% occurring once. Sequenced sample: peripheral blood. Source of these receptors: a woman aged 18-29 years with stable Graves' hyperthyroidism. Some clones in this sample may be carry-over from other donors' samples.

This clonotype came up many times. CDR3 bases: TGTGCCAGCAGCTTATTTTCGGTAGTCACCGATGCCTTCTTT. It yields the protein CASSLFSVVTDAFF. J is TRBJ1-1 and V is TRBV7-9, with D uncertain. V lost 2 bases and J lost 14, with 21 bases in between. The CDR3 runs 14 residues. Germline CDR1 SEHNR, CDR2 FQNEAQ (reference sequence).

About this clonotype: Being one base from a much bigger clone, this may be a read error. Because the CDR3 is missing its conserved closing phenylalanine or tryptophan, this is likely a read error. In nucleotides, the CDR3 is TGTGCCGGCAGTTTAGGCAATCAGCCCCAGCATTAT. Protein product: CAGSLGNQPQHY. The rearrangement links TRBV12-3 or TRBV12-4 to TRBJ1-5, with no clear D. CDR3 length: 12 residues.

This clonotype has a handful of counts. The chain joins TRBV4-1 to TRBJ1-2, with TRBD1 identical over 9 bases. The germline gives CDR1 MGHRA, CDR2 YSYEKL. The V segment lost 1 base and the J segment 0 bases; nucleotides outside the gene matches: 6. The CDR3 is made up of 17 amino acids. The CDR3 region has the DNA TGCGCCAGCAGCCAAGTTACAGGGGGCATTTCTAACTATGGCTACACCTTC. It yields the protein CASSQVTGGISNYGYTF.

The J gene is TRBJ2-7, the V gene TRBV2, with D possibly being TRBD1 or TRBD2 (5 bases each). This CDR3 comprises 12 residues. The V end was cut by 10 bases, the J end by 4 bases, with 14 bases between. The germline V gene has CDR1 SNHLY and CDR2 FYNNEI. CDR3 sequence (DNA): TGTGCCATCGGGGACGGAGCGTACGAGCAGTACTTC. Translated, it gives CAIGDGAYEQYF.

The chain combines TRBV27 with TRBJ1-1; no reliable D call. With 8 bases removed from V and 3 bases from J, the gap between germline ends came to 13 bases. The CDR3 is 13 residues long. Germline loops: CDR1 MNHEY, CDR2 SMNVEV (reference sequence). The chain's CDR3 is CASGRREDTEAFF. In DNA, the CDR3 is TGTGCCAGCGGTCGAAGGGAGGACACTGAAGCTTTCTTT.

This clonotype appeared a few times. The chain has TRBV2 and TRBJ2-4; TRBD2 matches 7 bases. The CDR3 length is 13 residues. Germline loops: CDR1 SNHLY, CDR2 FYNNEI. Trimming cost V 7 bases and J 9 bases; bases outside gene matches: 9. The CDR3 DNA reads TGTGCCAGCACAAGCGGGAACCCGGGCATTCAGTACTTC. The encoded protein is CASTSGNPGIQYF.

This clonotype was counted many times. The chain links TRBV10-1 to TRBJ1-6; perhaps TRBD1 as D (5 bases). Germline V lookup: CDR1 WNHNN, CDR2 SYGVQD (reference sequence). The length of the CDR3 is 18 residues. The V end lost 3 bases, the J end lost 0 bases, and 15 bases lay between the germline ends. The CDR3 here is CASSDPRGGGSYNSPLHF. The CDR3 nucleotides read TGCGCCAGCAGTGATCCGAGGGGCGGGGGCTCCTATAATTCACCCCTCCACTTT.

This clonotype appeared a few times. The junction departs from the called germline gene at one end, perhaps through a read error. This sequence joins TRBV28 and TRBJ2-4; 9 nucleotides match TRBD1. The CDR3 covers 12 residues. CDR1 and CDR2 from the germline V gene are MDHEN and SYDVKM. This chain's CDR3 is CASTQGQGIKYF. Written as DNA, the CDR3 is TGTGCCAGCACTCAGGGACAGGGCATTAAGTACTTC.

Many counts were recorded for this clonotype. This chain joins TRBV29-1 and TRBJ2-7; no clear D. CDR1 and CDR2 from the germline V gene are SQVTM and ANQGSEA. The CDR3 loop spans 12 amino acids. Trimming took 3 bases from V and 0 from J, leaving 6 bases between them. CDR3 nucleotides: TGCAGCGTTGATGGGCCCTCCTACGAGCAGTACTTC. It specifies CSVDGPSYEQYF.

Many counts were recorded for this clonotype. This chain joins TRBV12-3 or TRBV12-4 and TRBJ1-2; D unclear. The ends were cut back, 2 bases at V and 4 bases at J, with 11 bases in the middle. The CDR3 runs 14 residues. CDR3 nucleotide sequence: TGTGCCAGCAGTTTACGGCGGCAGGCCTATGGCTACACCTTC. This sequence encodes CASSLRRQAYGYTF.

This clonotype was observed many times. The V gene is TRBV30, the J gene TRBJ1-1; D gene ambiguous. The CDR3 sequence is 12 residues long. Germline loops: CDR1 GTSNPN, CDR2 SVGIG (reference sequence). Trimming pared 4 bases from V and 3 bases from J, leaving 9 bases between. The CDR3 DNA reads as TGTGCCTGGACCCACGGGTACACTGAAGCTTTCTTT. Amino acids: CAWTHGYTEAFF.

Remarks on this clonotype: A much larger clone differs from this one at a single base, so this may be a read error. This chain links TRBV7-2 with TRBJ2-5; 11 nucleotides agree with TRBD2. This CDR3 region has 15 residues. Germline V lookup: CDR1 SGHTA, CDR2 FQGNSA. CDR3 DNA: TGTGCCAGCAGCTTATTGGGACTAGCGGAGGAGACCAAGTACTTC. Amino acids: CASSLLGLAEETKYF.

This chain connects TRBV12-3 or TRBV12-4 to TRBJ1-1, with TRBD1 matching over 8 bases. This CDR3 spans 14 amino acids. Trimming removed 4 bases from V and 3 bases from J; junction bases left unmatched: 4. In DNA form, the CDR3 reads TGTGCCAGCAGTTCAGGGGGCGCGTACACTGAAGCTTTCTTT. Its translation is CASSSGGAYTEAFF.

At least ten counts were recorded for this clonotype. This chain links TRBV19 with TRBJ2-2, with D perhaps TRBD2 (6 bases). The CDR3 contains 14 residues. The V end lost 7 bases, the J end lost 4 bases, and 13 bases lay between the germline ends. Germline V gene sequence: CDR1 LNHDA, CDR2 SQIVND (reference sequence). CDR3 region: CASTGGVRTGELFF. CDR3 sequence (DNA): TGTGCCAGTACTGGCGGGGTTCGCACCGGGGAGCTGTTTTTT.

At least ten counts were recorded for this clonotype. The rearrangement joins TRBV2 to TRBJ1-5, with 8 bases fitting TRBD1. Germline assignment: CDR1 SNHLY and CDR2 FYNNEI. The CDR3 loop spans 15 amino acids. The J segment lost 2 bases and the V segment lost 7 bases, leaving 7 bases of the junction unmatched. The CDR3 DNA sequence: TGTGCCAGCAAGATCCGGGGACAGGGCAATCAGCCCCAGCATTTT. This translates into CASKIRGQGNQPQHF.

In this sample, this clonotype turned up many times. The rearrangement uses TRBV5-5 and TRBJ2-5; TRBD2 might be the D (6 bases). The CDR3 is 14 amino acids. CDR1 and CDR2 from the germline V gene are SGHKS and YYEKEE (reference sequence). Trimming left V 6 bases short and J 5 bases short, with 17 bases between. CDR3 sequence reads: CASTFFGGGETQYF. CDR3 DNA: TGTGCCAGCACCTTTTTCGGGGGTGGGGAGACCCAGTACTTC.

This clonotype was picked up a small number of times. The chain combines TRBV11-2 with TRBJ2-2; 12 nucleotides align to TRBD2. The CDR3 sequence is 16 residues long. CDR1 and CDR2 (germline): SGHAT, FQNNGV. The J segment lost 5 bases and the V segment lost 4 bases, leaving 5 bases of the junction unmatched. For the CDR3, the DNA is TGTGCCAGCAGCTCCGGACTAGCGGGACAGACCGGGGAGCTGTTTTTT. It translates to CASSSGLAGQTGELFF.

This clonotype was counted ten times or more. The V call is TRBV20-1, the J call TRBJ1-1; D not resolved. This CDR3 is 13 amino acids long. CDR1 and CDR2 (germline): DFQATT, SNEGSKA (reference sequence). Trimming took 3 bases from V and 0 from J, leaving 8 bases between them. CDR3 nucleotides: TGCAGTGCTAGTTCATCGGTGAACACTGAAGCTTTCTTT. Encoded protein: CSASSSVNTEAFF.